This TCR beta chain was identified during a study of neurological immune-mediated disorders. Study-level results: There were no CDR3 amino acid sequences shared by expanded clones across subjects, a result suggesting private repertoires in all groups.

The cDNA came from 5'RACE with 10-nucleotide random UMIs. Every sequencing run generated in excess of 180 million TCR-beta sequences. These sequences covered 15-18 subjects. A single record per CDR3 protein comes from TCRdb applying MiXCR to the 5' RACE reads. The sample includes roughly 48,000 distinct CDR3 sequences, approximately 11% of them seen just once. Trimming cost V 3 bases and J 4 bases; bases outside gene matches: 9. The CDR3 consists of 16 residues. Time point in this sample: longitudinal time-point 3. The unsorted libraries were prepared from 2 million PBMCs (stored at -80 C). The sample holds many counts of this clonotype. What it binds is not known.

This rearrangement joins TRBV12-3 or TRBV12-4 to TRBJ2-3; 8 bases line up with TRBD1. The source is a male donor with HTLV-1-associated myelopathy (HAM/TSP). Sequencing used PBMCs. CDR3 sequence reads: CASSFPTGGFADTQYF. DNA for the CDR3: TGTGCCAGCAGTTTCCCCACAGGGGGATTCGCAGATACGCAGTATTTT.